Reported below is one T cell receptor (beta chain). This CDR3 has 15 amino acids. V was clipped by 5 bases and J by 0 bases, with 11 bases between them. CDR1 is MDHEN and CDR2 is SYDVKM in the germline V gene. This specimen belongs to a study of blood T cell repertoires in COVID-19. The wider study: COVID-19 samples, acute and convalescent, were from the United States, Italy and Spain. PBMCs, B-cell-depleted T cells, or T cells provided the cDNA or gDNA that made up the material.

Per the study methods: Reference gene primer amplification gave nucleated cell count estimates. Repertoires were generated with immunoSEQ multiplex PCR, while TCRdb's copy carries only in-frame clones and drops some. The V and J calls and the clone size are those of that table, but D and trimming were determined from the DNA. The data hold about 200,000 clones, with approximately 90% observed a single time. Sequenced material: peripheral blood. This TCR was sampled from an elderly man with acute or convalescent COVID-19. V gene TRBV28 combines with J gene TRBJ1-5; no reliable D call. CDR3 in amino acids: CASSPSDGSNQPQHF. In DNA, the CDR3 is TGTGCCAGCAGTCCCAGCGACGGTAGCAATCAGCCCCAGCATTTT.